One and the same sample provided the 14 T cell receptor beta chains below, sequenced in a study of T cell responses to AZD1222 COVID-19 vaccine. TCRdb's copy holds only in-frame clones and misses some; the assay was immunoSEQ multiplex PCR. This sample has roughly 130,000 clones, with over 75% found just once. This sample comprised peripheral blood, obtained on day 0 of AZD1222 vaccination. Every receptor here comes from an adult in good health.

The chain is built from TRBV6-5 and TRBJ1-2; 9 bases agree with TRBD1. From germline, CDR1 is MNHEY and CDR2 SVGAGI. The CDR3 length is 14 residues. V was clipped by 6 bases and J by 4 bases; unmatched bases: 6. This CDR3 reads CASRGQGAAYGYTF. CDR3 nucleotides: TGTGCCAGCAGGGGACAGGGCGCGGCCTATGGCTACACCTTC.

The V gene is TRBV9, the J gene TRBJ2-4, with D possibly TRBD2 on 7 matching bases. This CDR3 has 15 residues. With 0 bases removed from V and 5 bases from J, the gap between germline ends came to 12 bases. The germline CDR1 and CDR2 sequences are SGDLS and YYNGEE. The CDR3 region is CASSVEGGSQNIQYF. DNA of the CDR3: TGTGCCAGCAGCGTAGAGGGGGGGTCCCAAAACATTCAGTACTTC.

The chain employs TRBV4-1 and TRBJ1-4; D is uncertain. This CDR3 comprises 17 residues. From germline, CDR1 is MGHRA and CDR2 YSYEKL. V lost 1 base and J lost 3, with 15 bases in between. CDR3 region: CASSQGVSAPANEKLFF. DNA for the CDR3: TGCGCCAGCAGCCAAGGCGTCTCCGCGCCGGCTAATGAAAAACTGTTTTTT.

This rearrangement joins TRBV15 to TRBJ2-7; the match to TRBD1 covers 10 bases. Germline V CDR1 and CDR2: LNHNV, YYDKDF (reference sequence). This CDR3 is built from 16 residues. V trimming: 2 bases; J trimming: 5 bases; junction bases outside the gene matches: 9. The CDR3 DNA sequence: TGTGCCACCAGCAGACCGGGACAGGGGCTTGCCGACGAGCAGTACTTC. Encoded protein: CATSRPGQGLADEQYF. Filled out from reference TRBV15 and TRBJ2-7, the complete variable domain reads DAMVIQNPRYQVTQFGKPVTLSCSQTLNHNVMYWYQQKSSQAPKLLFHYYDKDFNNEADTPDNFQSRRPNTSFCFLDIRSPGLGDTAMYLCATSRPGQGLADEQYFGPGTRLTVT.

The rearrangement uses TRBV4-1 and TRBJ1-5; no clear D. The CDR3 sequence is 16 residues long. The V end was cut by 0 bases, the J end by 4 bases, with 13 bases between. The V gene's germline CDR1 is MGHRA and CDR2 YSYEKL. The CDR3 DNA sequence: TGCGCCAGCAGCCAAGATCCGGGGAATGGAAATCAGCCCCAGCATTTT. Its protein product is CASSQDPGNGNQPQHF.

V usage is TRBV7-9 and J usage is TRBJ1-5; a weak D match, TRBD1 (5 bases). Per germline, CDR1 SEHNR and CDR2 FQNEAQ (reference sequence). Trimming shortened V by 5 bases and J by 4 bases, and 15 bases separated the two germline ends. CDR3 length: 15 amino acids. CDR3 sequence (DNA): TGTGCCAGCAGCCAATCGGGACTGACAAATCAGCCCCAGCATTTT. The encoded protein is CASSQSGLTNQPQHF.

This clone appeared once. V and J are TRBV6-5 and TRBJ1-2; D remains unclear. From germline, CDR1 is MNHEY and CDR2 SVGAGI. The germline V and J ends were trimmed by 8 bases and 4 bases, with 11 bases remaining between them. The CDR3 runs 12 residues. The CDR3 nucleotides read TGTGCCAGCGGAGAGGAGGGCTATGGCTACACCTTC. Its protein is CASGEEGYGYTF.

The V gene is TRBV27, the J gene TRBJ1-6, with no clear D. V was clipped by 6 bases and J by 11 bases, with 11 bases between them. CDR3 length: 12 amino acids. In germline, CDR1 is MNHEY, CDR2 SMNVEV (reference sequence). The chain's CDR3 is CASSLLGAPLHF. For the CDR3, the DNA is TGTGCCAGCAGCTTACTTGGGGCACCCCTCCACTTT.

CDR3 bases: TGTGCCAGCAGCCCAGAAGGAACTAGCGGGAGCCACGAGCAGTACTTC. The encoded protein is CASSPEGTSGSHEQYF. The chain combines TRBV9 with TRBJ2-7; 11 bases line up with TRBD2. The V gene end was trimmed by 4 bases and the J gene end by 5 bases; junction bases not matched to a gene: 11. This CDR3 has 16 amino acids. Germline V CDR1 and CDR2: SGDLS, YYNGEE.

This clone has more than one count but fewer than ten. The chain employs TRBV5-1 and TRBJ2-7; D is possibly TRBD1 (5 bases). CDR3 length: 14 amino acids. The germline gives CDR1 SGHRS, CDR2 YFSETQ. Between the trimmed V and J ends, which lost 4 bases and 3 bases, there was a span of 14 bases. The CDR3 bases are TGCGCCAGCAGCCCCGACAGCCTATACTACGAGCAGTACTTC. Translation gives CASSPDSLYYEQYF.

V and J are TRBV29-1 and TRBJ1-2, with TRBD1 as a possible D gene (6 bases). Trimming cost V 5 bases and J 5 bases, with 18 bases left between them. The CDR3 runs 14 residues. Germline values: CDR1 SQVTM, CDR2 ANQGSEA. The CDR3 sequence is CSVTGQQSWYGYTF. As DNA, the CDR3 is TGCAGCGTTACAGGACAGCAGTCCTGGTATGGCTACACCTTC.

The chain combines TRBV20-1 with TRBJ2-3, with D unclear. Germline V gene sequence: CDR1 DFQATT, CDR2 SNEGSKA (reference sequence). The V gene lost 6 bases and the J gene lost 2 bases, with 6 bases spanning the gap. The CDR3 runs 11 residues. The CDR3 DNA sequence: TGCAGTGCCACCATCACAGATACGCAGTATTTT. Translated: CSATITDTQYF.

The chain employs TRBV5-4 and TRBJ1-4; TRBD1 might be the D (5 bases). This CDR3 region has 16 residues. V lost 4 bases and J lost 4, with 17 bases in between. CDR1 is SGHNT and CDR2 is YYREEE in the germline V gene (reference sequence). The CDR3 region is CASSLISGTGNEKLFF. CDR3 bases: TGTGCCAGCAGCCTAATTTCCGGGACGGGTAATGAAAAACTGTTTTTT.

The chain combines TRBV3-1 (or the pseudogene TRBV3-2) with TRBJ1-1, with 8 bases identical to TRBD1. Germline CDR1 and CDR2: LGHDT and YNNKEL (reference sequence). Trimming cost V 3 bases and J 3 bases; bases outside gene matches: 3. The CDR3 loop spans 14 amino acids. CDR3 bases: TGTGCCAGCAGCCATACAGGGGGGGACACTGAAGCTTTCTTT. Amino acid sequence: CASSHTGGDTEAFF.